The sample holds a few counts of the clone carrying this T cell receptor beta chain. Attachment of unique molecular identifiers to individual cDNA molecules was performed in the library. One entry per CDR3 protein, called by TCRdb with MiXCR from the RACE reads. The sample lists about 120,000 distinct CDR3 sequences; roughly an eighth were seen once. This sample was included in a study of human T cells and chemical hapten exposure. The overall study: DPC at 2% was the sensitizing agent, placed on roughly 2 cm by roughly 2 cm of upper inner arm skin. Patients received weekly diphenylcyclopropenone doses to the scalp throughout the approximately 26-week study.

Time point described: patch test 1, 2 weeks after DPC sensitization. Treatment indicated: therapeutic diphenylcyclopropenone sensitization with weekly scalp DPC. Blood sampling preceded each patch test application. Trimming took 7 bases from V and 3 from J, leaving 15 bases between them. The length of the CDR3 is 14 residues. The germline CDR1 and CDR2 sequences are SNHLY and FYNNEI. The receptor was isolated from a young man with alopecia areata. Some clones in this sample may be carry-over from other donors' samples. Sequences were derived from whole blood, sampled in connection with sensitization to the hapten diphenylcyclopropenone (DPC). The V call is TRBV2, the J call TRBJ2-5; a weak D match, TRBD1 (6 bases). The DNA of the CDR3 is TGTGCCAGCACCGAACCGGCAGGGGAAGAGACCCAGTACTTC. Residues: CASTEPAGEETQYF.